This record looks at one TCR beta chain sequence and its context. Its antigen is still unknown. Using immunoSEQ multiplex PCR, the repertoire was profiled, and TCRdb retains in-frame clones only, with some absent. Of about 140,000 clones in the sample, about 92% were seen once. The entry originates in a study of T cell responses to AZD1222 COVID-19 vaccine. The study, taken as a whole, reports: Rises in breadth and depth of Spike-specific TCRs came after two AZD1222 doses.

The CDR3 runs 15 residues. Germline values: CDR1 KGHSH, CDR2 LQKENI. The trim removed 0 bases at V and 9 bases at J, leaving 4 bases unmatched. The chain links TRBV18 to TRBJ2-1; 11 positions agree with TRBD1. The sample was peripheral blood, taken on day 0 of AZD1222 vaccination. The sequence was obtained from an adult in good health. For the CDR3, the DNA is TGTGCCAGCTCACCACCGGACAGGGGGCGAGGTGAGCAGTTCTTC. It encodes CASSPPDRGRGEQFF.